The rows below give T cell receptor beta chains drawn from one sample of a study of T-cell memory formation after mild COVID-19. Using its own MiXCR run on the 5' RACE reads, TCRdb lists one record per CDR3 protein. The profile covers 150,000 to 200,000 distinct CDR3 sequences, with 14% appearing a single time and roughly an eighth taken by the ten largest. The sequencing input was PBMCs or a T cell subset sorted from them (not recorded which). These receptors all stem from an adult woman who had mild COVID-19 (a few samples of this study predate the infection). Cell type and time point are not known. The CDR3 runs from the conserved cysteine through the conserved F or W. Each record gives: D gene, clone size, J gene, V gene, CDR3 protein, CDR3 DNA. D genes are given only for firm matches. Clone sizes are given selectively: once, few, many, or a class where the clone is expanded.

NA	NA	TRBJ2-7	TRBV29-1	CSVDSGRREQYF	TGCAGCGTTGATTCGGGTCGAAGGGAGCAGTACTTC
NA	NA	TRBJ2-1	TRBV6-2/TRBV6-3	CASSYTLRGYNEQFF	TGTGCCAGCAGTTACACCCTCCGGGGATACAATGAGCAGTTCTTC
TRBD2	NA	TRBJ2-1	TRBV11-2	CASSLVASGGWDEQFF	TGTGCCAGCAGCTTAGTTGCTAGCGGGGGGTGGGATGAGCAGTTCTTC
NA	NA	TRBJ1-6	TRBV5-4	CASSLVQGINSPLHF	TGTGCCAGCAGCTTGGTGCAGGGAATTAATTCACCCCTCCACTTT
NA	NA	TRBJ2-3	TRBV7-9	CASRRGAGTDTQYF	TGTGCCAGCAGAAGGGGGGCGGGCACAGATACGCAGTATTTT
TRBD2	NA	TRBJ2-1	TRBV7-2	CASSSPLLAGGSYDEQFF	TGTGCCAGCAGCTCCCCTCTGCTAGCGGGGGGATCCTACGATGAGCAGTTCTTC
TRBD1	NA	TRBJ1-1	TRBV10-3	CAISGTGAIEAFF	TGTGCCATCAGTGGGACAGGGGCTATTGAAGCTTTCTTT
NA	few	TRBJ2-7	TRBV5-1	CASSSKERSYTYEQYF	TGCGCCAGCAGCTCAAAGGAAAGGTCCTACACCTACGAGCAGTACTTC
NA	NA	TRBJ1-5	TRBV4-1	CASSQGGSNQPQHF	TGCGCCAGCAGCCAAGGGGGCTCCAATCAGCCCCAGCATTTT
NA	NA	TRBJ1-1	TRBV6-6	CASSYSKGGRTEAFF	TGTGCCAGCAGTTACTCGAAAGGAGGGAGGACTGAAGCTTTCTTT
NA	NA	TRBJ2-1	TRBV7-8	CASSLSPSWNEQFF	TGTGCCAGCAGCTTATCCCCTAGCTGGAATGAGCAGTTCTTC
TRBD2	NA	TRBJ2-1	TRBV11-2	CASSLGKLAGGYNEQFF	TGTGCCAGCAGCTTAGGAAAACTAGCGGGAGGCTACAATGAGCAGTTCTTC
NA	NA	TRBJ2-5	TRBV18	CASSPLAVETQYF	TGTGCCAGCTCACCTCTCGCGGTGGAGACCCAGTACTTC
NA	few	TRBJ2-5	TRBV7-2	CASSSHSTGPQETQYF	TGTGCCAGCAGCTCTCATTCTACAGGGCCTCAAGAGACCCAGTACTTC
NA	few	TRBJ2-3	TRBV25-1	CASSDRRGGDTQYF	TGTGCCAGCAGTGATAGGAGGGGCGGAGATACGCAGTATTTT
NA	NA	TRBJ2-1	TRBV12-3/TRBV12-4	CASSRQTGYNEQFF	TGTGCCAGCAGCCGCCAGACAGGATACAATGAGCAGTTCTTC
NA	few	TRBJ2-1	TRBV7-9	CASRPGQGRTYNEQFF	TGTGCCAGCAGACCCGGGCAGGGGAGGACCTACAATGAGCAGTTCTTC
NA	few	TRBJ2-3	TRBV9	CASSAQLVGHTDTQYF	TGTGCCAGCAGCGCGCAGTTAGTAGGACACACAGATACGCAGTATTTT
NA	NA	TRBJ1-5	TRBV3-1	CASSLGGLNQPQHF	TGTGCCAGCAGCCTCGGGGGACTCAATCAGCCCCAGCATTTT
NA	NA	TRBJ2-7	TRBV5-1	CASSLDSSSYEQYF	TGCGCCAGCAGCTTGGACTCTAGCTCCTACGAGCAGTACTTC
TRBD2	NA	TRBJ2-6	TRBV18	CASSREAAGGSGANVLTF	TGTGCCAGCTCACGCGAAGCAGCGGGGGGCTCTGGGGCCAACGTCCTGACTTTC
NA	few	TRBJ2-1	TRBV20-1	CSARALRGWGNEQFF	TGCAGTGCTAGGGCTTTGCGGGGATGGGGCAATGAGCAGTTCTTC
TRBD1	NA	TRBJ2-5	TRBV5-1	CASSLTGGLETQYF	TGCGCCAGCAGCTTGACAGGGGGCTTAGAGACCCAGTACTTC
NA	NA	TRBJ2-7	TRBV7-6	CASSLDRHEQYF	TGTGCCAGCAGCTTAGACCGGCACGAGCAGTACTTC
NA	few	TRBJ2-1	TRBV9	CASSVAVGSYNEQFF	TGTGCCAGCAGCGTAGCGGTTGGCTCCTACAATGAGCAGTTCTTC
NA	NA	TRBJ2-3	TRBV2	CASSTPGTGTDTQYF	TGTGCCAGCAGCACCCCCGGGACTGGCACAGATACGCAGTATTTT
NA	NA	TRBJ2-7	TRBV27	CASSQTGTLGEQYF	TGTGCCAGCAGTCAAACCGGGACCCTAGGCGAGCAGTACTTC
NA	NA	TRBJ1-1	TRBV4-1	CASSRSDVPEAFF	TGCGCCAGCAGCCGATCGGACGTTCCCGAAGCTTTCTTT
NA	NA	TRBJ2-5	TRBV6-5	CASSYMEGETQYF	TGTGCCAGCAGTTACATGGAGGGGGAGACCCAGTACTTC
NA	few	TRBJ2-7	TRBV7-9	CASSLTLDYEQYF	TGTGCCAGCAGCTTGACCTTGGACTACGAGCAGTACTTC
NA	NA	TRBJ2-5	TRBV7-2	CASSSTALGTQETQYF	TGTGCCAGCAGCTCTACAGCCCTGGGGACCCAAGAGACCCAGTACTTC
NA	few	TRBJ1-6	TRBV15	CATSRPAESKNLHF	TGTGCCACCAGCAGACCGGCCGAAAGTAAAAATCTCCACTTT
NA	NA	TRBJ2-2	TRBV5-1	CASMRENTGELFF	TGCGCCAGCATGCGGGAGAACACCGGGGAGCTGTTTTTT
NA	NA	TRBJ2-3	TRBV7-6	CASSIALWDTQYF	TGTGCCAGCAGCATTGCTCTTTGGGATACGCAGTATTTT
NA	NA	TRBJ2-1	TRBV3-1	CASSQSGGQYNEQFF	TGTGCCAGCAGTCAATCGGGGGGCCAATACAATGAGCAGTTCTTC
TRBD1	few	TRBJ1-1	TRBV5-1	CASSFDRVSEAFF	TGCGCCAGCAGCTTCGACAGGGTCAGTGAAGCTTTCTTT
TRBD1	NA	TRBJ1-1	TRBV29-1	CSVARQGGAFF	TGCAGCGTAGCCAGACAGGGTGGAGCTTTCTTT
TRBD2	few	TRBJ2-1	TRBV7-9	CASSYPLAGPDNEQFF	TGTGCCAGCAGCTACCCTTTAGCGGGACCGGACAATGAGCAGTTCTTC
NA	few	TRBJ2-7	TRBV12-3/TRBV12-4	CASSLRRGYEQYF	TGTGCCAGCAGTTTAAGGAGGGGTTACGAGCAGTACTTC
NA	NA	TRBJ2-2	TRBV7-2	CASSLGIRNTGELFF	TGTGCCAGCAGCTTAGGGATCCGGAACACCGGGGAGCTGTTTTTT
NA	few	TRBJ2-1	TRBV3-1	CASSQVAPWVHRSYNEQFF	TGTGCCAGCAGCCAAGTGGCCCCCTGGGTACATCGCTCCTACAATGAGCAGTTCTTC
NA	few	TRBJ2-1	TRBV4-2	CASSQDSGESYNEQFF	TGTGCCAGCAGCCAAGATAGTGGGGAGTCCTACAATGAGCAGTTCTTC
TRBD1	NA	TRBJ1-4	TRBV12-3/TRBV12-4	CASSPGTGEKLFF	TGTGCCAGCAGCCCCGGGACAGGTGAAAAACTGTTTTTT
NA	NA	TRBJ1-6	TRBV5-1	CASSSPRLPEDSPLHF	TGCGCCAGCAGCTCCCCTCGACTCCCGGAGGATTCACCCCTCCACTTT
NA	once	TRBJ2-1	TRBV12-3/TRBV12-4	CATRLGGSYNEQFF	TGTGCCACCCGTCTGGGCGGCTCCTACAATGAGCAGTTCTTC
NA	NA	TRBJ2-7	TRBV7-2	CASSSSGTASGEQYF	TGTGCCAGCAGCTCTTCCGGGACGGCTTCGGGCGAGCAGTACTTC
TRBD1	many	TRBJ2-5	TRBV5-1	CASSLAPTGAGETQYF	TGCGCCAGCAGCTTGGCCCCGACAGGGGCAGGGGAGACCCAGTACTTC
NA	NA	TRBJ2-1	TRBV30	CAWDKDNEQFF	TGTGCCTGGGACAAGGACAATGAGCAGTTCTTC
TRBD2	few	TRBJ2-2	TRBV4-3	CASSQGVLAGGYTGELFF	TGCGCCAGCAGCCAGGGCGTCTTAGCGGGAGGATACACCGGGGAGCTGTTTTTT
NA	few	TRBJ2-5	TRBV7-9	CASSLPSHTPKETQYF	TGTGCCAGCAGCTTACCTAGCCATACGCCGAAAGAGACCCAGTACTTC
NA	many	TRBJ2-1	TRBV9	CASSSQGRYNEQFF	TGTGCCAGCAGCTCCCAGGGGAGATACAATGAGCAGTTCTTC
NA	NA	TRBJ2-7	TRBV29-1	CSVDWDYEQYF	TGCAGCGTTGATTGGGACTACGAGCAGTACTTC